What follows are 9 T cell receptor beta chains derived from one specimen sequenced in a study of blood T cell repertoires in COVID-19. Assay used: immunoSEQ multiplex PCR; TCRdb lists only in-frame clones, some missing. The sample has approximately 270,000 clones, around 92% seen once. Sequencing used PBMCs or T cells enriched from blood (not recorded which). These receptors all stem from a woman aged 60 to 75 who had recovered from COVID-19.

The DNA of the CDR3 is TGTGCCAGCAGGGGGACTCTCGGAGAACGGCAGTATTTT. Amino acid sequence: CASRGTLGERQYF. This chain links TRBV2 with TRBJ2-3; tentatively, D is TRBD2 (6 bases). The CDR3 contains 13 residues. Germline loops: CDR1 SNHLY, CDR2 FYNNEI. Trimming removed 6 bases from V and 11 bases from J, with 18 bases in between.

The V call is TRBV5-4, the J call TRBJ1-2; perhaps TRBD1 as D (5 bases). V was trimmed by 2 bases and J by 5 bases, leaving 13 bases between them. CDR3 size: 14 residues. Germline values: CDR1 SGHNT, CDR2 YYREEE (reference sequence). In DNA form, the CDR3 reads TGTGCCAGCAGCTTTGGTATAGGGGATTATGGCTACACCTTC. Its protein product is CASSFGIGDYGYTF.

V usage is TRBV29-1 and J usage is TRBJ1-3; 9 bases agree with TRBD1. The CDR3 is 16 residues long. Germline CDR1 SQVTM, CDR2 ANQGSEA. After removal of 4 bases from V and 0 bases from J, the junction contained 7 bases not matched to a gene. The CDR3 coding sequence is TGCAGCGTTGCAGGGACAGGGAGTTCCTCTGGAAACACCATATATTTT. Its translation is CSVAGTGSSSGNTIYF.

This clone showed up just once. The chain is built from TRBV6-5 and TRBJ1-6; the D gene is possibly TRBD1 (5 bases). Per the germline V gene, CDR1 is MNHEY and CDR2 is SVGAGI. V was cut by 1 base and J by 6 bases, with 7 bases left in between. CDR3 length: 14 amino acids. CDR3 DNA: TGTGCCAGCAGTTACTATCAGGGTAATTCACCCCTCCACTTT. This translates into CASSYYQGNSPLHF.

This chain uses TRBV5-1 with TRBJ2-3; tentatively, D is TRBD1 (6 bases). The CDR3 covers 15 residues. V shed 3 bases and J shed 1 base, with 12 bases lying between them. Looked up from germline, CDR1 is SGHRS and CDR2 is YFSETQ. CDR3 DNA sequence: TGCGCCAGCAGCTACAGTGGGGGCGGCACAGATACGCAGTATTTT. Protein sequence: CASSYSGGGTDTQYF.

This sequence joins TRBV20-1 and TRBJ2-1; no clear D gene. V lost 0 bases, J lost 15 bases, and 12 bases lay in between. Germline V lookup: CDR1 DFQATT, CDR2 SNEGSKA (reference sequence). The CDR3 spans 11 residues. The DNA for the CDR3 is TGCAGTGCTAGAGACTTTCCCCGGTGGTTCTTC. It yields the protein CSARDFPRWFF.

The genes are TRBV15 and TRBJ1-1, with D possibly being TRBD1 (5 bases). CDR3 length: 16 amino acids. The germline V and J ends were trimmed by 7 bases and 1 base, with 19 bases remaining between them. Per germline, CDR1 LNHNV and CDR2 YYDKDF (reference sequence). The CDR3, as DNA: TGTGCCACCACCCCGTGGGGGGTCCGGGGGAACACTGAAGCTTTCTTT. It is translated as CATTPWGVRGNTEAFF.

The chain links TRBV2 to TRBJ2-3; 8 nucleotides align to TRBD1. V shed 7 bases, J shed 1 base, and the junction held 10 bases outside the gene matches. Germline V gene data show CDR1 as SNHLY and CDR2 as FYNNEI. The CDR3 is 16 amino acids. The CDR3 DNA reads as TGTGCCAGCAATTTTCAACAGGGGGGCCGCACAGATACGCAGTATTTT. Protein sequence: CASNFQQGGRTDTQYF.

This chain connects TRBV10-1 to TRBJ2-7; TRBD1 might be the D (5 bases). CDR1 is WNHNN and CDR2 is SYGVQD in the germline V gene (reference sequence). V was cut by 0 bases and J by 5 bases, with 14 bases left in between. The CDR3 spans 15 residues. The CDR3 DNA is TGCGCCAGCAGTGAGTCCAAAGACAGCCGGGACGAGCAGTACTTC. It codes for CASSESKDSRDEQYF.